The table lists the clone carrying this T cell receptor (beta chain) with many counts. Preparation of the TCRbeta library involved a method that used unique molecular identifiers. One entry per CDR3 protein results from TCRdb running MiXCR on the PCR reads. Of around 600,000 distinct CDR3 sequences listed, approximately 17% were seen once; the top ten hold 1.1%. This sample stems from a study of T-cell reconstitution after alpha-beta-depleted transplantation in children. The sequencing here drew on PBMCs from the stem cell graft donor, taken from the stem cell graft. This TCR derives from a human donor who donated a stem cell graft to a child with acute myeloid leukemia.

The CDR3 DNA is TGCAGTGCTAGTAGGGCTAGCGGGGGGGCGAATGAGCAGTTCTTC. Its translation: CSASRASGGANEQFF. The chain has TRBV20-1 and TRBJ2-1; 12 bases line up with TRBD2. The CDR3 extends over 15 amino acids. CDR1 DFQATT and CDR2 SNEGSKA come from the germline V gene (reference sequence). V trimming: 3 bases; J trimming: 7 bases; junction bases outside the gene matches: 7.